Sequencing of this TCR beta chain was carried out in a study of low-dose radiotherapy and immunotherapy resistance in tumors (dated by TCRdb to 2021 to 2024). The study in broad terms: Patients in Cohort 1 were given 0.5 Gy per fraction every 2 weeks, and the prescribed total PTV dose was 6.5 Gy. In Cohort 2, 1 Gy per fraction was delivered every two weeks, for a total of 13 Gy over 26 weeks. Patients were given nivolumab as a 240 mg flat dose every two weeks and ipilimumab at 1 mg/kg every six weeks, with both drugs delivered intravenously. Intravenous cyclophosphamide at 200 mg/m2 was administered every two weeks, one day ahead of each radiation and immunotherapy administration. Aspirin 300 mg was taken orally once daily by patients for four cycles, starting on cycle 1 day 1. Randomization of trial participants into treatment groups was not performed. Eight patients were included in the translational analysis: three from the first dose cohort and the first five from the second dose cohort.

The instrument given in TCRdb is Illumina HiSeq 2500. First-strand cDNA was synthesized with Superscript III and a set of TRAV- and TRBV-specific primers, covering both TCRalpha and TCRbeta chains. TCRs were amplified with Phusion for 15 to 25 PCR cycles using a constant-region primer together with the adapter attached to the V primers. The MessageAmp II aRNA Amplification Kit was used to amplify the isolated mRNA, with in vitro transcription run for approximately 15 hours at 37 degrees C. mRNA for TCR sequencing was isolated with the Dynabeads mRNA DIRECT Purification Kit. Indexed Illumina adapters were added in a second Phusion PCR of 25 cycles, after which AMPure XP beads were used to purify the products. Regarding the original processing steps: Using custom Perl scripts, TCR sequences encoding the same protein were pooled, out-of-frame sequences were removed, and the abundance of each clonotype was computed. The analysis excluded TCR sequences that were supported by just one read. Shannon entropy, Gini index, clonality, richness, and the frequency of TCRs shared between repertoires were included as repertoire metrics. The public reads were reanalyzed by TCRdb: fastp trimming at Q25, MiXCR alignment, in-frame beta chains only. Every CDR3 protein is listed once, alongside the most common genes and DNA of its rows. The authors' filters were not applied to this entry. The sample has some 46,000 distinct CDR3 sequences on record, approximately 26% of them singletons. Roughly a tenth of the sample is taken by the ten largest.

Reading from cysteine to phenylalanine, the CDR3 counts 16 amino acids. The read is trimmed to its CDR3 DNA, 48 bases read in frame from base 1. A distance of 14 bases separates the germline ends of V and J, which lose 5 bases and 0 bases respectively. CDR1 and CDR2 (SGHTA, FQGTGA) derive from the germline V gene. This clonotype appeared many times. The antigen it recognizes is unknown. The input lacks base qualities; no much larger clone sits a single base away. The time point label for this specimen denotes: after trial treatment. In light of the paper, this sample's treatment or condition label describes: LDRT plus nivolumab, ipilimumab, low-dose cyclophosphamide and aspirin (RACIN trial). The donors took part in RACIN, a single-arm, phase I, dose-escalation trial that combined nivolumab, ipilimumab, aspirin, low-dose cyclophosphamide and low-dose radiotherapy. Eligible patients had advanced, TIL-negative solid tumors.

The sequence is built from TRBV7-3 and TRBJ1-3; the D gene is unclear. The TCR comes from a male donor with prostate cancer. The sequenced sample was PBMCs, obtained after low-dose radiotherapy plus immunotherapy. The DNA sequence follows: TGTGCCAGCAGCCCCTCCCCCACGAGCTCTGGAAACACCATATATTTT. It is translated as CASSPSPTSSGNTIYF.